This is a list of T cell receptor beta chains from one sample in a study of T cells in Graves' hyperthyroidism and ophthalmopathy. MiXCR, applied by TCRdb to the multiplex PCR reads, yields one record per CDR3 protein. The sample holds 250,000 to 300,000 distinct CDR3 sequences, about 19% seen once. The sample consisted of blood. Source of these receptors: a man aged 50-60 years with Graves' ophthalmopathy. CDR3s leave out the opening cysteine and the closing phenylalanine or tryptophan. A D gene is named only where the DNA matches it firmly. For some rows the clone size is stated as once, few or many, or as a class when expanded; others skip it.

.	.	TRBV7-2	ASSPAPNTGELF
.	many	TRBV7-9	ASSWNGVEQY
TRBD2	.	TRBV28	ASSAGLVPYEQY
TRBD1	many	TRBV28	ATYGPQGQAYEQY
.	many	TRBV11-3	ASSFGSTSEAF
TRBD2	.	TRBV20-1	SASIAGRNTGELF
.	few	TRBV4-1	ASSQPQNEQF
.	many	TRBV5-1	ASSISGNEQF
TRBD2	.	TRBV5-1	ASGPGLYNEQF
.	.	TRBV6-1	ASSHNRAEAF
.	.	TRBV7-8	ASSLTRGVNTEAF
.	few	TRBV6-1	ASSERRAGQPQH
TRBD1	.	TRBV12-3/TRBV12-4	ASSLGTGGGYEQY
.	few	TRBV6-2/TRBV6-3	ASSPQSSGANVLT
.	few	TRBV28	ASPPRGSTGGRREQY
TRBD1	few	TRBV7-9	ASSLLDRGNEQF
TRBD1	.	TRBV6-1	ASRPDRGYSPLH
.	few	TRBV6-1	ASRWEKWTEAF
TRBD2	.	TRBV20-1	SAWGLAGVAGELF
.	few	TRBV28	ASSSGSEYEQY
.	few	TRBV20-1	SARPLTGDEKLF
.	.	TRBV10-3	AIGATPGYNEQF
.	few	TRBV5-1	ASSQGSGATEAF
.	few	TRBV7-9	ASSLTRAEQY
.	.	TRBV20-1	SASRAPTDTQY
TRBD1	.	TRBV24-1	ATRTGGTDTQY
TRBD2	many	TRBV9	ASSVRLAGGTDTQY
TRBD1	.	TRBV7-8	ASSRGQTPNNEQF
TRBD2	many	TRBV7-9	ASRAGGSSYEQY
.	few	TRBV6-1	ASSITNTGELF
.	.	TRBV15	ATSRDREQGTWLTDTQY
TRBD1	few	TRBV27	ATAKPGQGAYEQY
TRBD2	few	TRBV13	ASSLVLAGVYEQF
.	.	TRBV6-1	ASRGYYNEQL
TRBD2	many	TRBV27	ASSLRGHGGPMGLAEKYEQY
.	many	TRBV20-1	SALQIQGGYNEQF
TRBD2	.	TRBV5-1	ASSKELAGTGSDEQF
TRBD1	many	TRBV28	ASSFYDRGDGYT
TRBD1	many	TRBV11-3	ASSDRDRDYEQY
.	.	TRBV24-1	ATSDAQAFGGQY
.	.	TRBV5-1	ASSLALGRDNTEAF
.	few	TRBV11-3	ASTLPEQY
.	few	TRBV27	ASSFISTSNQPQH
.	.	TRBV6-1	ASAGQPSSYEQY
.	many	TRBV29-1	SAGVHSDTGELF
.	.	TRBV20-1	SARDRRTEPTEQY